This T cell receptor beta chain was retrieved from a study of control samples from healthy donors and cancer patients (dated by TCRdb to about 2020). A word on this clone: Its antigen remains undetermined. Within one base of it there is no much larger clone, and no base qualities were kept.

Library creation used the immunoSEQ multiplex PCR assay. TCRdb holds this immuneACCESS table with in-frame rearrangements only. Some clones are missing; in checked studies, unresolved V genes explain under half, and the rest has no known cause. The sample table shows about 100,000 clones, and roughly 84% are seen once. 18% of the sample belongs to the ten largest clones. CDR1 SGHNT and CDR2 YENEEA are derived from the germline V gene. V is trimmed back by 4 bases and J by 10 bases, and the junction contains 13 bases that no gene match accounts for. Inclusive of the bounding cysteine and phenylalanine, the CDR3 is 15 residues long. The sequence is cut down to CDR3 DNA, 45 bases in frame from base 1.

This TCR derives from a woman aged 50 to 65 in good health. The sequenced material came from blood. The chain is encoded by TRBV11-3 joined to TRBJ2-1, with 7 central nucleotides matching TRBD1. The CDR3 protein sequence reads: CASSSGQRVSEEQFF. The DNA is TGTGCCAGCAGCTCGGGACAGCGAGTGTCAGAAGAGCAGTTCTTC.